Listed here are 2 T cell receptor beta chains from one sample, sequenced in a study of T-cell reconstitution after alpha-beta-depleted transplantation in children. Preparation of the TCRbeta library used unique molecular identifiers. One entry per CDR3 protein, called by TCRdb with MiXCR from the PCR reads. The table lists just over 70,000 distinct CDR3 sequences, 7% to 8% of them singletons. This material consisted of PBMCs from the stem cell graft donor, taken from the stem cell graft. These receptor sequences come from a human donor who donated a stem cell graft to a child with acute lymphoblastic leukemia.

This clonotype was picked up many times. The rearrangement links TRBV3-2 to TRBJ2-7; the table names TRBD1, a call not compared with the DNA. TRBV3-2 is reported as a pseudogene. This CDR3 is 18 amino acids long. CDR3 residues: CASSPAISGTAHVMVQYF. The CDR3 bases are TGTGCCAGCAGTCCGGCTATATCCGGGACAGCTCATGTTATGGTGCAGTACTTC.

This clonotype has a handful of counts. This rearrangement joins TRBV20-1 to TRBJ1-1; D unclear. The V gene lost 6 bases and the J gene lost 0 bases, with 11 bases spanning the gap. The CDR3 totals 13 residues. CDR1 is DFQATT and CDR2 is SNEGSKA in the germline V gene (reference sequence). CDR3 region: CSAVGPLNTEAFF. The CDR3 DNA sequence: TGCAGTGCCGTAGGACCGCTGAACACTGAAGCTTTCTTT.